Below are 4 T cell receptor beta chains sequenced from a single sample in a study of Graves' ophthalmopathy and Graves' hyperthyroidism. CDR3 regions of TCR beta were amplified from RNA transcripts. Second-round multiplex PCR came after first-round RT-PCR with HTBI primers. TCRdb independently ran MiXCR on the multiplex PCR reads; one entry per CDR3 protein. The sample yields hundreds of thousands of distinct CDR3 sequences, about 38% seen once. The sample consisted of peripheral blood. The source of these receptors is an adult man with Graves' ophthalmopathy.

This clonotype was seen repeatedly, ten times or more. This chain joins TRBV5-1 and TRBJ2-7; 13 bases map to TRBD2. Germline values: CDR1 SGHRS, CDR2 YFSETQ. J lost 3 bases, V lost 2 bases, and 2 bases had no gene match. This CDR3 is built from 15 residues. In DNA form, the CDR3 reads TGCGCCAGCAGCTTAGGACTAGCGGGAGTCTACGAGCAGTACTTC. It translates to CASSLGLAGVYEQYF.

The V call is TRBV6-1, the J call TRBJ2-5, with a tentative D call TRBD2 (5 bases). Matching the DNA end better, TRBJ2-7 makes the J call doubtful. CDR1 is MNHNS and CDR2 is SASEGT in the germline V gene. The CDR3 covers 14 residues. CDR3 in DNA: TGTGCCAGCAGTGCTGACTACCTTGGCTACGAGCAGTACTTC. Its translation is CASSADYLGYEQYF.

This clonotype was counted ten times or more. CDR3 DNA: TGTGCCAGCAGCGCAACGGACACCCCTGGAAACACCATATATTTT. This codes for CASSATDTPGNTIYF. J is TRBJ1-3 and V is TRBV9; D is possibly TRBD1 (5 bases). CDR1 and CDR2 from the germline V gene are SGDLS and YYNGEE. With 3 bases removed from V and 2 bases from J, the gap between germline ends came to 12 bases. The CDR3 contains 15 residues.

The V and J genes are TRBV7-9 and TRBJ2-2; 7 bases agree with TRBD1. The CDR3 is 14 residues long. V trimming: 1 base; J trimming: 5 bases; junction bases outside the gene matches: 1. Germline CDR1 and CDR2: SEHNR and FQNEAQ (reference sequence). The CDR3 spells CASSLDRGTGELFF. The CDR3, as DNA: TGTGCCAGCAGCTTAGACAGGGGTACCGGGGAGCTGTTTTTT.